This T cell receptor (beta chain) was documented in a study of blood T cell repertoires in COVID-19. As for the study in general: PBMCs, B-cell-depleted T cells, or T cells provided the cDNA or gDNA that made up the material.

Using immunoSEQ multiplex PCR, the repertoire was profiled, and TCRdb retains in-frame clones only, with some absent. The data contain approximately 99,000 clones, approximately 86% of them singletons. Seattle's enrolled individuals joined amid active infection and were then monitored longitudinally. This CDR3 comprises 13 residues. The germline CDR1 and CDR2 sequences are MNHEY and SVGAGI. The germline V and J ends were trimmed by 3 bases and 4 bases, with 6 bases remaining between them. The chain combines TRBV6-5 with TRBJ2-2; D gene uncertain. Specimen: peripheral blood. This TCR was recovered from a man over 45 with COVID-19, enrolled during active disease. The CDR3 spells CASSYVSTGELFF. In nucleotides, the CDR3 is TGTGCCAGCAGTTATGTGAGCACCGGGGAGCTGTTTTTT.